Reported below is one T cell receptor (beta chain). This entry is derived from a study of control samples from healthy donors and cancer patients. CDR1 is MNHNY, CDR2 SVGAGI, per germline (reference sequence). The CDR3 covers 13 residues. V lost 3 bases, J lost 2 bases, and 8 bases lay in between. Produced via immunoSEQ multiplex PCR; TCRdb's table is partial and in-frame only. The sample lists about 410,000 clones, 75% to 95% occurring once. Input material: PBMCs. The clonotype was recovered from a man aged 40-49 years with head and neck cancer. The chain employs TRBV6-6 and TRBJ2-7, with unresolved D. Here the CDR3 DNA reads TGTGCCAGCAGTTATGAAGTTCCCTACGAGCAGTACTTC. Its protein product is CASSYEVPYEQYF.